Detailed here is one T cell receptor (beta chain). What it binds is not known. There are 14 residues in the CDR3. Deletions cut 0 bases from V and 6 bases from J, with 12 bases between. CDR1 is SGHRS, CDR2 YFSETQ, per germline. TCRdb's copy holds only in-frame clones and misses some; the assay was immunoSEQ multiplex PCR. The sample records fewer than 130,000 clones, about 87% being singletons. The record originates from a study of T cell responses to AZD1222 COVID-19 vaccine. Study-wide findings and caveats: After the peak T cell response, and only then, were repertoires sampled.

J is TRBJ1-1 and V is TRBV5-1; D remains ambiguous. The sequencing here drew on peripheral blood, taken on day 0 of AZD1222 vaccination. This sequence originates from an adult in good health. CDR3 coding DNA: TGCGCCAGCAGCTTGGTCTCGGCGAGGGCTGAAGCTTTCTTT. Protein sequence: CASSLVSARAEAFF.